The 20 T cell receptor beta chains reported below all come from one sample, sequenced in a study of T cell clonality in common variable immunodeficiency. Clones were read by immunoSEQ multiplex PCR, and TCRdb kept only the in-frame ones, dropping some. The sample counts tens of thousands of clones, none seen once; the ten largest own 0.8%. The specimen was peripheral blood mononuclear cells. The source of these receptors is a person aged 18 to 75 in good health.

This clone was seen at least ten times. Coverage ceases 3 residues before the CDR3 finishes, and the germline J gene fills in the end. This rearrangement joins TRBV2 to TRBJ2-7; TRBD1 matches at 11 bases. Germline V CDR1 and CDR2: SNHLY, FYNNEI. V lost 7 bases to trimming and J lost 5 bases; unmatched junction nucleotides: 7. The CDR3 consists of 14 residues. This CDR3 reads CASKTGQGGNEQYF. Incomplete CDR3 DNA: TGTGCCAGCAAGACGGGACAGGGGGGCAACGAG.

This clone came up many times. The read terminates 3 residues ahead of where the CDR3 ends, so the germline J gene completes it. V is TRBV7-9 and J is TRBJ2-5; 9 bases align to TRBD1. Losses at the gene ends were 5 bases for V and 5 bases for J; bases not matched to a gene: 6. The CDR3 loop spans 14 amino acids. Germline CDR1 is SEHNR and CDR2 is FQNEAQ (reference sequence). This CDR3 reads CASSKDRGRETQYF. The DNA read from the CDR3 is TGTGCCAGCAGCAAAGACAGGGGGAGGGAGACC.

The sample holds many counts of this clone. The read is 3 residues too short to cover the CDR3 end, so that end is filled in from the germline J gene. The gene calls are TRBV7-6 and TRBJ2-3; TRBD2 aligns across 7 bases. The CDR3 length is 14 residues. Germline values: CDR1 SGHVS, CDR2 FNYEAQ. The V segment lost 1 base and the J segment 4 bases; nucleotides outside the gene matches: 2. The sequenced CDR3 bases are TGTGCCAGCAGCTTAGGACTAGCATCAGATACG. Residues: CASSLGLASDT. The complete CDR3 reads CASSLGLASDTQYF.

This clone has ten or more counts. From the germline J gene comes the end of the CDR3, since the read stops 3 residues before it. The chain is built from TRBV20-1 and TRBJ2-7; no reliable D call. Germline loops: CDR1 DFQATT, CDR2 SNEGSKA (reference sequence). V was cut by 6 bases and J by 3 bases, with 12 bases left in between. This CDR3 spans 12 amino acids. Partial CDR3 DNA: TGCAGTGCCGAACAGAGGAGCTACGAG. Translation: CSAEQRSYE. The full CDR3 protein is CSAEQRSYEQYF.

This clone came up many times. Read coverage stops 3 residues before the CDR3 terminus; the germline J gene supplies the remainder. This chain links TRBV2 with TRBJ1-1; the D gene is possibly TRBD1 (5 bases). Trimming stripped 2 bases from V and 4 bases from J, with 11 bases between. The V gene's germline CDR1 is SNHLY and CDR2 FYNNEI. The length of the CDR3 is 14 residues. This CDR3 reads CASSERGGVTEAFF. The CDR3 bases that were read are TGTGCCAGCAGTGAACGGGGGGGGGTCACTGAA.

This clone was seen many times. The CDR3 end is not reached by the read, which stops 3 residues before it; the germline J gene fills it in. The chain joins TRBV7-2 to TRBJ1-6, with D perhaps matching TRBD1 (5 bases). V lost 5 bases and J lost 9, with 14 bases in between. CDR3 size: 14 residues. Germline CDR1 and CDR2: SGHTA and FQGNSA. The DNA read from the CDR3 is TGTGCCAGCAGCGAAGGGGTGTCGGGTTCACCC. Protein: CASSEGVSGSP. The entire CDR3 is CASSEGVSGSPLHF.

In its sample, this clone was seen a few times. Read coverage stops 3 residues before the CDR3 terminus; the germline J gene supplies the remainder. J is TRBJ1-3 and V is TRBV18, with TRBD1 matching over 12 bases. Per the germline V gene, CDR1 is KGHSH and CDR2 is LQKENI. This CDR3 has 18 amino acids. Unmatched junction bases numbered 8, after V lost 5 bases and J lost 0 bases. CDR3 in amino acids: CASSSMGTGGTSGNTIYF. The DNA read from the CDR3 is TGTGCCAGCTCATCGATGGGGACAGGGGGCACCTCTGGAAACACC.

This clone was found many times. CDR3 loop: CASSLQMNTEAFF. The part of the CDR3 DNA that was read is TGTGCCAGCAGCTTACAGATGAACACTGAA. This chain links TRBV7-9 with TRBJ1-1; D ambiguous. From the germline J gene comes the end of the CDR3, since the read stops 3 residues before it. V shed 2 bases and J shed 0 bases, with 4 bases lying between them. Germline lookup yields CDR1 SEHNR and CDR2 FQNEAQ (reference sequence). The CDR3 length is 13 residues.

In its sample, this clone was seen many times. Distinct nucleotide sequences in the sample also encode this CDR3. This CDR3 reads CASSLVETGYEQYF. Partial CDR3 DNA: TGTGCCAGCAGCTTAGTTGAGACAGGCTACGAG. The rearrangement links TRBV7-9 to TRBJ2-7; D might be TRBD1 (6 bases). The CDR3 end lies 3 residues beyond the end of the read and is filled in from the germline J gene. Germline V lookup: CDR1 SEHNR, CDR2 FQNEAQ (reference sequence). The CDR3 runs to 14 residues. Between the trimmed V and J ends, which lost 1 base and 3 bases, there was a span of 10 bases.

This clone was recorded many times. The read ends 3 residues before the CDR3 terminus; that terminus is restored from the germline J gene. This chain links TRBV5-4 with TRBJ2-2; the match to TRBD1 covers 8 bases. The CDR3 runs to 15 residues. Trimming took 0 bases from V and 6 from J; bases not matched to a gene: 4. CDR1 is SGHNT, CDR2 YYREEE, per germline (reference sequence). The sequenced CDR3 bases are TGTGCCAGCAGCTTGGACAGGGGGAGGTCCGGGGAG. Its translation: CASSLDRGRSGE. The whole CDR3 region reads CASSLDRGRSGELFF.

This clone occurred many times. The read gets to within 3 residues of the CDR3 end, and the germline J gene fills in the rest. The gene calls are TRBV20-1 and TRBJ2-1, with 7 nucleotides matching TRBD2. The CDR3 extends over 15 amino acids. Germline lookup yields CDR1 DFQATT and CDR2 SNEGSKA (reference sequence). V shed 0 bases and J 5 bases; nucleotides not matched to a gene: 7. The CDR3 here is CSARDGLAANNEQFF. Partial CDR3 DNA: TGCAGTGCTAGAGATGGGCTAGCGGCGAACAATGAG.

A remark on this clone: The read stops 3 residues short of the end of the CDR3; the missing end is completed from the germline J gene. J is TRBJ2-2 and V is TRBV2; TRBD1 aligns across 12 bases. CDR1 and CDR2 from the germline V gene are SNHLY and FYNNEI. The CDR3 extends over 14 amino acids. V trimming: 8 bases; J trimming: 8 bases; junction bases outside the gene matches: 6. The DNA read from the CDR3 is TGTGCCAGCCGGGGACAGGGGGCGGGAGGGGAG. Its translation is CASRGQGAGGE. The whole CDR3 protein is CASRGQGAGGELFF. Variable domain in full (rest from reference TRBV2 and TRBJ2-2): EPEVTQTPSHQVTQMGQEVILRCVPISNHLYFYWYRQILGQKVEFLVSFYNNEISEKSEIFDDQFSVERPDGSNFTLKIRSTKLEDSAMYFCASRGQGAGGELFFGEGSRLTVL.

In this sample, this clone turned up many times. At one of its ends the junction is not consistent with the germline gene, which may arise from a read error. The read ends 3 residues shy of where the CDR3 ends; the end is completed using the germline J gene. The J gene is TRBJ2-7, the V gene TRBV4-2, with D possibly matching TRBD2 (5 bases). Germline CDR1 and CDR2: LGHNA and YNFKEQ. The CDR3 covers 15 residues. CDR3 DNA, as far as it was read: TGCGCCAGCAGCCAAGATCGCTCGGGGTTGTACGAG. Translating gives CASSQDRSGLYE. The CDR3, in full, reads CASSQDRSGLYEQYF.

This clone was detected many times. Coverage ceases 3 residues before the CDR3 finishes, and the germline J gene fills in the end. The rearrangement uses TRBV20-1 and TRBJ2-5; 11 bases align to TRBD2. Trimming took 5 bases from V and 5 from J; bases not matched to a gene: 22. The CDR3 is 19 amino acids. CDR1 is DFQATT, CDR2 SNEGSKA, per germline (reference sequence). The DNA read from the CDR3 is TGCAGTGCTTCCCGACGAGGGAGGGCCGGACTAGCGGGTTGGGAGACC. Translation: CSASRRGRAGLAGWET. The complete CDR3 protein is CSASRRGRAGLAGWETQYF.

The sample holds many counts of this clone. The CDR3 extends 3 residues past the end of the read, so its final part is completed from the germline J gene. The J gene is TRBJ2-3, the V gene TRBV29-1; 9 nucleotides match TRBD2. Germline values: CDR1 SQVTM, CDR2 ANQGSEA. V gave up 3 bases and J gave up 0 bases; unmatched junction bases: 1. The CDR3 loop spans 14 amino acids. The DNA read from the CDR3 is TGCAGCGTTGATACTAGCGGGAGCACAGATACG. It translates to CSVDTSGSTDT. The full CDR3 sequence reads CSVDTSGSTDTQYF.

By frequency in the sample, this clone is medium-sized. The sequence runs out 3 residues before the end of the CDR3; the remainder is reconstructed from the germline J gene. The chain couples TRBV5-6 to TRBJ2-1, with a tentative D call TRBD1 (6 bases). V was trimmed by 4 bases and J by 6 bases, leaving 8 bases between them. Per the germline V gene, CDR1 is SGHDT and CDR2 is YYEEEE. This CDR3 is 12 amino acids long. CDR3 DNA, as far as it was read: TGTGCCAGCAGCGTACAGGGCAATGAG. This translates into CASSVQGNE. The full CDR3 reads CASSVQGNEQFF. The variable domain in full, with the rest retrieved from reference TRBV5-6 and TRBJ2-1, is DAGVTQSPTHLIKTRGQQVTLRCSPKSGHDTVSWYQQALGQGPQFIFQYYEEEERQRGNFPDRFSGHQFPNYSSELNVNALLLGDSALYLCASSVQGNEQFFGPGTRLTVL.

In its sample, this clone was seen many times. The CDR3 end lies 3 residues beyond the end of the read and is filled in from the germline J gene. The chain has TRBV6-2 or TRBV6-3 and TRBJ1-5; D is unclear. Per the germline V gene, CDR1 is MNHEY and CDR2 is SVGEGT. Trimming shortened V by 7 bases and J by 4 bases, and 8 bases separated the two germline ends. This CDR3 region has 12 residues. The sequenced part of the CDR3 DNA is TGTGCCAGCACCTTTAATAATCAGCCC. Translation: CASTFNNQP. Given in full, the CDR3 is CASTFNNQPQHF.

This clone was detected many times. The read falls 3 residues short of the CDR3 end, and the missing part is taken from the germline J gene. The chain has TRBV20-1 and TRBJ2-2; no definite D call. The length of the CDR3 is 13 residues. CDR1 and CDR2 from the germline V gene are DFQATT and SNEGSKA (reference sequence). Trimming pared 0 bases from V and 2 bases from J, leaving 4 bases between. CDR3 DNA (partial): TGCAGTGCTAGAGACTACAACACCGGGGAG. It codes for CSARDYNTGE. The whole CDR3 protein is CSARDYNTGELFF.

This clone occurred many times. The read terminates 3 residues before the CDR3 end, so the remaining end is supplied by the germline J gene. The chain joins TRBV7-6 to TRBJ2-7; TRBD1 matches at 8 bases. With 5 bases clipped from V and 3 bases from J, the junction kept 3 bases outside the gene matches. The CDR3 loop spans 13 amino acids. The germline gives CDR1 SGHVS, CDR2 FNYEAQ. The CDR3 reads CASSTDRDYEQYF. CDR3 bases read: TGTGCCAGCAGCACGGACAGGGACTACGAG.

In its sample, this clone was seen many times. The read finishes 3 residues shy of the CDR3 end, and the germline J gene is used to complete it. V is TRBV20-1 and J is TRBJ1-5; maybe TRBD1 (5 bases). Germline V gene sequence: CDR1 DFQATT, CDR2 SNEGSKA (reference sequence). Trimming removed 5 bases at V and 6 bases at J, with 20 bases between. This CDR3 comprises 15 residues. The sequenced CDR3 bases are TGCAGTGCTGCCGGGACTCTCGATTCGTCTCAGCCC. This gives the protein CSAAGTLDSSQP. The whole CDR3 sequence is CSAAGTLDSSQPQHF.